This TCR beta chain was observed in a study of glioma-infiltrating T cells after dendritic cell vaccination. Study summary: Dendritic cells derived from monocytes and pulsed with autologous tumor lysate formed the vaccine.

This CDR3 contains 13 residues. Germline values: CDR1 SGHDT, CDR2 YYEEEE. V was cut by 0 bases and J by 10 bases, with 13 bases left in between. The immunoSEQ assay amplified TCRB CDR3 from up to 2 ug DNA. TCRdb's copy holds only in-frame clones and misses some; the assay was immunoSEQ multiplex PCR. The sample holds about 96,000 clones; around 80% are singletons and the top ten take approximately 5.9%. In this sample, this clone turned up once. The receptor's source is a human donor with glioblastoma. The rearrangement uses TRBV5-6 and TRBJ1-2; TRBD1 might be the D (6 bases). This specimen consisted of blood, obtained before dendritic cell vaccination. CDR3 protein: CASSLAGDVIYTF. The CDR3 DNA reads TGTGCCAGCAGCTTGGCAGGGGACGTTATCTACACCTTC.